The T cell receptor beta chain described here comes from a study of T-cell reconstitution after alpha-beta-depleted transplantation in children. The TCRbeta library incorporated unique molecular identifiers. TCRdb analysed the PCR reads with MiXCR anew, one entry per CDR3 protein. The sample consists of about 460,000 distinct CDR3 sequences, roughly a tenth of them appearing once. Study observations and caveats: After one year, T-cell counts and TCRbeta diversity mostly came from new T cells.

Germline assignment: CDR1 LGHDT and CDR2 YNNKEL (reference sequence). This CDR3 comprises 11 residues. V was trimmed by 0 bases and J by 9 bases, leaving 4 bases between them. This clonotype was observed many times. Its antigen is undetermined. Here the sequenced sample was PBMCs, taken before TCRalphabeta/CD19-depleted stem cell transplant. V usage is TRBV3-1 and J usage is TRBJ2-3; D not resolved. The source is a child younger than 10 with inherited bone marrow failure, due to receive a stem cell transplant. The CDR3 DNA is TGTGCCAGCAGCCAAGACAGGACGCAGTATTTT. Protein product: CASSQDRTQYF.